This T cell receptor beta chain was profiled in a study of T cell responses to AZD1222 COVID-19 vaccine. Study-level background: Pooling was applied to second doses at about 4 or about 12 weeks. Findings and caveats of the study: Most donors were white British, females outnumbered males, and clonal diversity was possibly underestimated. Vaccination with two AZD1222 doses was followed by a rise in Spike-specific TCR breadth and depth.

About this clone itself: The antigen is not known.

The protocol was immunoSEQ multiplex PCR, while the TCRdb copy is restricted to in-frame clones and leaves out a portion. Of over 100,000 clones detected, roughly 90% appear once; the ten largest clones hold roughly 3.5%. The germline gives CDR1 SGHTA, CDR2 FQGNSA. There are 17 residues in the CDR3. V gave up 5 bases and J gave up 0 bases; unmatched junction bases: 12. This chain connects TRBV7-2 to TRBJ1-1, with 7 bases identical to TRBD1. Sequences were derived from peripheral blood, sampled on day 0 of AZD1222 vaccination. The clonotype comes from an adult in good health. The CDR3 is CASSPRRDSLMNTEAFF. DNA for the CDR3: TGTGCCAGCAGCCCCCGTCGGGACAGCCTTATGAACACTGAAGCTTTCTTT.